This entry concerns a single T cell receptor (beta chain). This record comes from a study of blood T cell repertoires in COVID-19. In the study overall: The samples span acute and convalescent COVID-19 from the United States, Italy and Spain. Sources were T cells, B-cell-depleted T cells, or PBMCs; the material itself was cDNA or gDNA.

Participant-given clinical history determined each cohort assignment. Before being deemed recovered, Cohort 3 donors had two negative PCRs, clearance, or symptom resolution. Here immunoSEQ multiplex PCR was the method, and the copy in TCRdb shows in-frame clones only, minus some. The repertoire includes about 310,000 clones, over 75% of them detected once, and 8% to 10% sits in the top ten. The CDR3 has 14 residues. Germline CDR1 and CDR2: SEHNR and FQNEAQ (reference sequence). The ends were cut back, 3 bases at V and 0 bases at J, with 5 bases in the middle. This chain uses TRBV7-9 with TRBJ1-4, with D unclear. The TCR was taken from a woman in her forties who had recovered from COVID-19. The specimen was PBMCs or T cells enriched from blood (not recorded which). This CDR3 is CASSFRATNEKLFF. In DNA, the CDR3 is TGTGCCAGCAGCTTCCGTGCAACTAATGAAAAACTGTTTTTT.